This record concerns one T cell receptor beta chain sequence. The antigen is not known. The sample comes from a study of CXCR3-negative and CXCR3-positive naive CD8 T cells. Study results and caveats: For naive cells, CXCR3-negative and CXCR3-positive subsets had similar TRBV-TRBJ usage; for memory cells, usage differed.

It was by 5' RACE with UMI labels that the TRB cDNA libraries were prepared. Reprocessing the 5' RACE reads, TCRdb reports a single entry for every CDR3 protein and omits DNA. The clone table shows about 56,000 distinct CDR3 sequences, with the ten largest holding around a fifth. Germline V gene lookup returns CDR1 WSHSY and CDR2 SAAADI. This CDR3 has 14 amino acids. The TCR sequence derives from a human donor in good health. Some clones in this sample may be carry-over from other donors' samples. The chain couples TRBV10-2 to TRBJ1-2. The material sequenced was memory CD8+ T cells from blood. The CDR3 loop reads CASSESLRNYGYTF.